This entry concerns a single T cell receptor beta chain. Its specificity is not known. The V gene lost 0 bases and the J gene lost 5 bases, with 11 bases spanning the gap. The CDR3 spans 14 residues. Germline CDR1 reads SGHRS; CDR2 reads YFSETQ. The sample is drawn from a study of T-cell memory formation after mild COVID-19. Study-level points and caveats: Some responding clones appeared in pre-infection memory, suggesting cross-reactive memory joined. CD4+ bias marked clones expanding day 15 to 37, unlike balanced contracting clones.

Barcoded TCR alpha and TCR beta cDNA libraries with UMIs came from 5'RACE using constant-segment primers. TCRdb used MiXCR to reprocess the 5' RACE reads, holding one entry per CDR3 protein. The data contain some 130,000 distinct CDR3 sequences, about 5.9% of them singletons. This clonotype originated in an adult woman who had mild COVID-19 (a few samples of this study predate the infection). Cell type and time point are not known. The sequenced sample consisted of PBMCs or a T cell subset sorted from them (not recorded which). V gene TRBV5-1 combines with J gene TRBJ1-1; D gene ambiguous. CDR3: CASSLEGGWTEAFF. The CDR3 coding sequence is TGCGCCAGCAGCTTGGAGGGAGGATGGACTGAAGCTTTCTTT. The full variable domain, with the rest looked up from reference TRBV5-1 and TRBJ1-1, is KAGVTQTPRYLIKTRGQQVTLSCSPISGHRSVSWYQQTPGQGLQFLFEYFSETQRNKGNFPGRFSGRQFSNSRSEMNVSTLELGDSALYLCASSLEGGWTEAFFGQGTRLTVV.